This TCR beta chain was sequenced for a study of T cells in Graves' hyperthyroidism and ophthalmopathy. Findings and limits, study-wide: Blood also showed most of the thyroid clonotypes that were expanded above 0.001.

On this clonotype itself: Its antigen remains unidentified.

The CDR3 contains 13 residues. V was shortened by 10 bases and J by 0 bases, with 8 bases between the two germline ends. Germline V gives CDR1 KGHDR, CDR2 SFDVKD. RNA transcripts served as the template for amplifying TCR beta CDR3 regions. TCR CDR3 regions were first amplified by RT-PCR with HTBI primers. TCRdb used MiXCR to reprocess the multiplex PCR reads, holding one entry per CDR3 protein. The data contain about 360,000 distinct CDR3 sequences, over 10% of them singletons. The chain has TRBV24-1 and TRBJ2-2, with unresolved D. The sample was blood. This clonotype was obtained from a woman younger than 30 with Graves' hyperthyroidism. The CDR3 here is CATRQTNTGELFF. CDR3 DNA: TGTGCCACTAGACAAACGAACACCGGGGAGCTGTTTTTT.